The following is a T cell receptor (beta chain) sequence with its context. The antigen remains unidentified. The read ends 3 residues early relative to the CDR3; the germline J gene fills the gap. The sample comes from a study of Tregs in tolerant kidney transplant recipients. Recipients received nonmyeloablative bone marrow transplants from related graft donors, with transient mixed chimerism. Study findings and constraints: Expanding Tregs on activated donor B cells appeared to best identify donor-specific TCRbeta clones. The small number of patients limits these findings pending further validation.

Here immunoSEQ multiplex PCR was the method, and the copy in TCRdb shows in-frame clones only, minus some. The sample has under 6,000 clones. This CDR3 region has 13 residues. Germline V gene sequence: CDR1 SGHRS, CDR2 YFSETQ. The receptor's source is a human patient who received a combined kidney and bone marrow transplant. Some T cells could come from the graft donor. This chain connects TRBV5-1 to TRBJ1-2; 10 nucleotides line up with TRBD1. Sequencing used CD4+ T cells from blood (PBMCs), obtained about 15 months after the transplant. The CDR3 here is CASSLSDRGSYTF. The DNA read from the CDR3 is TGCGCCAGCAGCCTCTCGGACAGGGGGAGC.